The T cell receptor (beta chain) described here comes from a study of PD-1 blockade in classical Hodgkin lymphoma. The CDR3 extends over 15 amino acids. Germline CDR1 reads SQVTM; CDR2 reads ANQGSEA. V dropped 4 bases and J dropped 5; count of bases not matched to a gene: 8. Worth noting for this clone: Its antigen is not known.

Regarding the study as a whole: Newly diagnosed patients reportedly trailed healthy donors in baseline TCR diversity. What drove the repertoire differences, possibly disease activity or prior therapy, has not been defined. Nivolumab initiation under 1 year post-ASCT meant exclusion.

TCRdb's copy holds only in-frame clones and misses some; the assay was immunoSEQ multiplex PCR. The table lists under 9,000 clones, approximately 78% of them singletons. Time point denoted: cycle 4 day 1 (C4D1), after around six weeks of nivolumab. Following autologous stem cell transplantation, relapse occurred in every patient, and exposure to brentuximab vedotin varied. PBMCs were thawed, and CD8+ T cells were then isolated from them by magnetic negative selection. Best outcomes ranged across complete response, partial response and progressive disease. This receptor was identified in a human donor with classical Hodgkin lymphoma. Sequenced material: CD8+ T cells from blood, taken before the fourth cycle of nivolumab. The chain combines TRBV29-1 with TRBJ1-5; 10 bases fit TRBD1. The chain's CDR3 is CSVVYPGTGDQPQHF. The CDR3 bases are TGCAGCGTTGTCTATCCCGGGACAGGGGATCAGCCCCAGCATTTT.